This T cell receptor beta chain was identified in a study of blood T cell repertoires in COVID-19 (dated by TCRdb to 2018 to 2020). Context from the whole study: Samples covering the acute and convalescent phases of COVID-19 were provided by collaborators in the United States, Italy and Spain. The material from the prospective study consisted of cDNA or gDNA derived from T cells, B-cell-depleted T cells, or PBMCs. The sample metadata nearly always contained a de-identified subject ID, COVID-19 status, age in years and sex. Subjects who had been exposed to COVID-19, were actively infected with it, or had recovered from it provided the deeply sampled blood TCRbeta repertoires that made up the dataset. HLA class I and class II types, where available, came from metadata supplied by the sample provider rather than from assay-based typing. Samples came from the ongoing ImmuneRACE study (first 160 participants) plus 1,254 subjects from 6 global collaborators. The repertoires were released in a freely available public database intended as a resource for research on the immune response to SARS-CoV-2.

Whole blood was collected in K2EDTA tubes by collaborating institutions according to the institutions' own protocols. For TCRbeta analysis, collaborator samples were shipped as frozen whole blood, as isolated PBMCs, or as DNA extracted from either sample type. Summary of the overall study and its limitations: The amount of clinical and demographic metadata varied by source and participant and was provided uncurated.

TCRbeta CDR3 regions were amplified from genomic DNA by means of the immunoSEQ Assay, a bias-controlled multiplex PCR. The paper's processing steps were these. Nucleated cell counts per sample were estimated from amplification of reference gene primers within the assay. To quantify the absolute abundance of each unique TCRbeta CDR3 rearrangement, sequence reads were collapsed and filtered. For each sample, productive Simpson clonality was calculated by taking the square root of Simpson's diversity index across productive rearrangements. This is the immuneACCESS table as TCRdb keeps it, with only in-frame sequences that have V and J called. A part of the clones is gone; compared with another copy, unresolved V genes explain less than half, and the rest is unexplained. For V, J and clone size, that table is used; D and trimming come from the DNA. Counted in this sample were approximately 200,000 clones; roughly nine tenths of them appeared once. Around 1.1% of the sample is in the top ten clones.

V and J lose 7 bases and 2 bases, and a span of 10 bases separates them. Taken from the germline V gene, the CDR1 and CDR2 loops are KGHSH and LQKENI. The CDR3 runs 13 residues from the cysteine to the phenylalanine. Only the CDR3 DNA is retained, 39 bases long and in frame from the first base. This clone was recorded a few times. Its binding antigen is unknown. Qualities for individual bases were not recorded, and no much larger clone is one base off. The material sequenced was peripheral blood. This sequence uses TRBV18 and TRBJ2-3, with no confidently assigned D gene. This clonotype was sampled from a man aged 25 to 45 with acute or convalescent COVID-19. The sequenced DNA: TGTGCCAGCTACACGACAACCACAGATACGCAGTATTTT. The translation is CASYTTTTDTQYF.